This passage covers 26 T cell receptor beta chains from one sample sequenced in a study of T-cell reconstitution after alpha-beta-depleted transplantation in children. Preparation of the TCRbeta library involved a method that used unique molecular identifiers. MiXCR, run by TCRdb on the PCR reads, gives a single entry per CDR3 protein. The repertoire holds around 680,000 distinct CDR3 sequences, 16% seen once, with 0.85% to 1.3% in the top ten. Specimen: PBMCs from the stem cell graft donor, collected from the stem cell graft. The receptors derive from a human donor who donated a stem cell graft to a child with acute myeloid leukemia.

This clonotype was recorded a few times. The V and J genes are TRBV6-5 and TRBJ2-3, with 7 bases matching TRBD1. The CDR3 loop spans 15 amino acids. The V gene end was trimmed by 2 bases and the J gene end by 2 bases; junction bases not matched to a gene: 4. Germline V gene data show CDR1 as MNHEY and CDR2 as SVGAGI. This CDR3 reads CASSYGQADTDTQYF. CDR3 nucleotide sequence: TGTGCCAGCAGTTACGGACAGGCCGACACAGATACGCAGTATTTT.

In this sample, this clonotype turned up once. J is TRBJ2-2 and V is TRBV4-1, with TRBD1 as a possible D gene (6 bases). The length of the CDR3 is 15 residues. Trimming cost V 1 base and J 3 bases, with 9 bases left between them. Germline V gives CDR1 MGHRA, CDR2 YSYEKL. CDR3 loop: CASSQVSGDTGELFF. The DNA of the CDR3 is TGCGCCAGCAGCCAAGTCTCAGGGGACACCGGGGAGCTGTTTTTT.

CDR3 bases: TGCGCCAGCAGCCTGACTAGCGGGGGGGGAGAGACCCAGTACTTC. Translated, it gives CASSLTSGGGETQYF. The V call is TRBV5-1, the J call TRBJ2-5; 14 positions agree with TRBD2. The CDR3 has 15 residues. V gave up 4 bases and J gave up 4 bases; unmatched junction bases: 3. CDR1 SGHRS and CDR2 YFSETQ come from the germline V gene. The entire variable domain, with the rest obtained from reference TRBV5-1 and TRBJ2-5, is as follows: KAGVTQTPRYLIKTRGQQVTLSCSPISGHRSVSWYQQTPGQGLQFLFEYFSETQRNKGNFPGRFSGRQFSNSRSEMNVSTLELGDSALYLCASSLTSGGGETQYFGPGTRLLVL.

This clonotype was counted ten times or more. This sequence joins TRBV10-3 and TRBJ2-5; D is perhaps TRBD1 (5 bases). The germline V and J ends were trimmed by 0 bases and 5 bases, with 16 bases remaining between them. The CDR3 loop spans 16 amino acids. The germline V gene has CDR1 ENHRY and CDR2 SYGVKD. DNA of the CDR3: TGTGCCATCAGTGAGTCGAAGGGGAACCAGCGTGAGACCCAGTACTTC. Encoded protein: CAISESKGNQRETQYF.

This clonotype was recorded a few times. The chain combines TRBV7-8 with TRBJ2-3; possible D gene TRBD1, 6 bases. Germline values: CDR1 SGHVS, CDR2 FQNEAQ. CDR3 length equals 18 residues. Deletions cut 0 bases from V and 6 bases from J, with 22 bases between. DNA of the CDR3: TGTGCCAGCAGCTTAGCTTTGGGTGGGGGCCCTCAGGCGGATACGCAGTATTTT. Protein: CASSLALGGGPQADTQYF.

This chain connects TRBV5-1 to TRBJ1-2, with TRBD1 matching over 8 bases. The CDR3 spans 16 residues. With 8 bases clipped from V and 8 bases from J, the junction kept 20 bases outside the gene matches. Looked up from germline, CDR1 is SGHRS and CDR2 is YFSETQ. This CDR3 is CASQPNGQGARLGYTF. The CDR3 region has the DNA TGCGCCAGTCAACCTAACGGGCAGGGGGCAAGATTGGGCTACACCTTC.

The chain recombines TRBV20-1 with TRBJ2-5, with D perhaps given as TRBD1 or TRBD2 (6 bases each). Germline CDR1 and CDR2: DFQATT and SNEGSKA (reference sequence). V shed 4 bases and J shed 5 bases, with 14 bases lying between them. CDR3 size: 13 residues. CDR3 in DNA: TGCAGTGCTACCCTCGGGGGCCTGGAGACCCAGTACTTC. Translation gives CSATLGGLETQYF.

V and J are TRBV11-1 and TRBJ1-2, with 12 bases matching TRBD1. Unmatched junction bases numbered 8, after V lost 5 bases and J lost 1 base. The CDR3 has 17 amino acids. Germline CDR1 is SGHAT and CDR2 is FQDESV (reference sequence). The CDR3 region has the DNA TGTGCCAGCAGCGAAGGGGGACAGGGGGCTGGTAACTATGGCTACACCTTC. Its protein product is CASSEGGQGAGNYGYTF.

Comments on this clonotype: This may arise from a read error, as a much more abundant clone is one base away. The chain combines TRBV27 with TRBJ2-7; D perhaps matches TRBD1 (5 bases). The CDR3 is made up of 13 amino acids. Germline V lookup: CDR1 MNHEY, CDR2 SMNVEV (reference sequence). CDR3 DNA: TGTGCCAGCAGTTTAGACAAGGGGTACGAGCAGTGCTTC. Translated, it gives CASSLDKGYEQCF.

This clonotype was detected only a few times. The chain is built from TRBV2 and TRBJ2-7; 7 bases map to TRBD1. The ends lost 5 bases at V and 3 bases at J; junction bases unmatched: 7. This CDR3 is 14 amino acids long. Germline V gene data show CDR1 as SNHLY and CDR2 as FYNNEI. CDR3 protein: CASSPGGFHYEQYF. In DNA, the CDR3 is TGTGCCAGCAGTCCAGGGGGATTCCACTACGAGCAGTACTTC.

The V call is TRBV5-6, the J call TRBJ2-2; possible D gene TRBD1, 5 bases. The CDR3 runs 15 residues. Germline V lookup: CDR1 SGHDT, CDR2 YYEEEE. V was pared by 3 bases and J by 5 bases, with 14 bases between. CDR3 sequence: CASSSRAVWTGELFF. The CDR3 nucleotides read TGTGCCAGCAGCTCCAGGGCCGTTTGGACCGGGGAGCTGTTTTTT. Looking up the rest from reference TRBV5-6 and TRBJ2-2 gives the full variable domain: DAGVTQSPTHLIKTRGQQVTLRCSPKSGHDTVSWYQQALGQGPQFIFQYYEEEERQRGNFPDRFSGHQFPNYSSELNVNALLLGDSALYLCASSSRAVWTGELFFGEGSRLTVL.

This clonotype has a handful of counts. The CDR3 protein is CASSAPGQGLTSYEQYV. The CDR3 DNA follows: TGTGCCAGCAGCGCACCGGGACAGGGTCTCACCTCCTACGAGCAGTACGTC. The chain joins TRBV28 to TRBJ2-7; 9 nucleotides align to TRBD1. The CDR3 length is 17 residues. With V trimmed by 6 bases and J by 0 bases, 12 bases remained unmatched. CDR1 and CDR2 (germline): MDHEN, SYDVKM.

This chain links TRBV6-6 with TRBJ1-5; possibly TRBD1 for D (6 bases). V shed 5 bases and J shed 3 bases, with 8 bases lying between them. The CDR3 runs 13 residues. Germline loops: CDR1 MNHNY, CDR2 SVGAGI (reference sequence). CDR3 protein: CASSTGPNQPQHF. DNA for the CDR3: TGTGCCAGCAGTACAGGGCCCAATCAGCCCCAGCATTTT.

This clonotype was counted a few times. This chain joins TRBV27 and TRBJ1-2; D is uncertain. Germline V gives CDR1 MNHEY, CDR2 SMNVEV (reference sequence). CDR3 length: 13 amino acids. V was clipped by 6 bases and J by 6 bases, with 14 bases between them. This chain's CDR3 is CASRTPGLHGYTF. DNA for the CDR3: TGTGCCAGCAGAACTCCAGGACTACATGGCTACACCTTC.

Regarding this clonotype: A much larger clone lies one base from this, so it may be a read error. The chain employs TRBV5-6 and TRBJ1-5; possible D gene TRBD1, 5 bases. The ends were cut back, 1 base at V and 9 bases at J, with 20 bases in the middle. Germline V gene sequence: CDR1 SGHDT, CDR2 YYEEEE. The length of the CDR3 is 16 residues. CDR3 region: CASSLTGQGLDPPQHF. The CDR3 nucleotides are TGTGCCAGCAGCTTGACCGGGCAGGGCCTTGATCCGCCCCAGCATTTT.

The chain joins TRBV20-1 to TRBJ1-4; D remains unclear. Germline V gene data show CDR1 as DFQATT and CDR2 as SNEGSKA (reference sequence). This CDR3 has 13 amino acids. V lost 5 bases and J lost 0, with 7 bases in between. CDR3 residues: CSAHSATNEKLFF. In nucleotides, the CDR3 is TGCAGTGCTCACAGTGCAACTAATGAAAAACTGTTTTTT.

V usage is TRBV7-9 and J usage is TRBJ2-5; no reliable D call. Trimming left V 5 bases short and J 4 bases short, with 20 bases between. The CDR3 runs 16 residues. Germline V gene sequence: CDR1 SEHNR, CDR2 FQNEAQ (reference sequence). The CDR3 bases are TGTGCCAGCAGCCCCCTGCCCGGAAGGGAAGTAGAGACCCAGTACTTC. It yields the protein CASSPLPGREVETQYF.

This clonotype occurred many times. This chain uses TRBV20-1 with TRBJ2-5; no firm D call. The CDR3 spans 13 residues. The germline V and J ends were trimmed by 6 bases and 1 base, with 12 bases remaining between them. CDR1 is DFQATT and CDR2 is SNEGSKA in the germline V gene (reference sequence). CDR3 amino acids: CSAPSPLQETQYF. Written as DNA, the CDR3 is TGCAGTGCCCCCTCCCCACTCCAAGAGACCCAGTACTTC.

This clonotype was counted many times. The J gene is TRBJ1-1, the V gene TRBV6-1; no firm D call. Germline CDR1 and CDR2: MNHNS and SASEGT. CDR3 length: 13 residues. V was cut by 5 bases and J by 11 bases, with 18 bases left in between. The CDR3 DNA sequence: TGTGCCAGCAGTAAATTAGACGGCCTGATGGCTTTCTTT. Protein sequence: CASSKLDGLMAFF.

Ten or more counts support this clonotype. This sequence joins TRBV20-1 and TRBJ2-7, with unresolved D. Trimming cost V 6 bases and J 2 bases, with 8 bases left between them. The germline V gene has CDR1 DFQATT and CDR2 SNEGSKA (reference sequence). CDR3 length: 11 amino acids. The CDR3 spells CSARTTYEQYF. The CDR3 DNA reads as TGCAGTGCCCGGACGACCTACGAGCAGTACTTC.

The chain joins TRBV7-2 to TRBJ1-5, with TRBD1 identical over 11 bases. J lost 2 bases, V lost 4 bases, and 4 bases had no gene match. CDR3 length equals 16 residues. Looked up from germline, CDR1 is SGHTA and CDR2 is FQGNSA. In nucleotides, the CDR3 is TGTGCCAGCAGCTGGACAGGGGGCGATGGCAATCAGCCCCAGCATTTT. Residues: CASSWTGGDGNQPQHF.

This clonotype was observed at least ten times. The chain is built from TRBV20-1 and TRBJ2-3, with D unclear. The CDR3 runs to 11 residues. Trimming removed 5 bases at V and 5 bases at J, with 8 bases between. The germline CDR1 and CDR2 sequences are DFQATT and SNEGSKA (reference sequence). The CDR3, as DNA: TGCAGTGCTCACTGGAGAGATACGCAGTATTTT. Amino acids: CSAHWRDTQYF.

This clonotype came up a few times. V is TRBV20-1 and J is TRBJ1-5; D perhaps matches TRBD1 (6 bases). The germline V and J ends were trimmed by 7 bases and 3 bases, with 10 bases remaining between them. The CDR3 loop spans 12 amino acids. CDR1 and CDR2 (germline): DFQATT, SNEGSKA (reference sequence). CDR3 protein: CSGGGDNQPQHF. The CDR3 DNA reads TGCAGTGGAGGGGGGGACAATCAGCCCCAGCATTTT.

This clonotype has only a few counts. This chain links TRBV5-1 with TRBJ1-1; TRBD1 agrees at 9 bases. The CDR3 extends over 15 amino acids. The V gene's germline CDR1 is SGHRS and CDR2 YFSETQ. V lost 0 bases, J lost 6 bases, and 6 bases stayed unmatched. The CDR3 loop is CASSLATGGRPEAFF. The CDR3 DNA reads TGCGCCAGCAGCTTGGCTACAGGGGGCAGGCCTGAAGCTTTCTTT.

The rearrangement joins TRBV5-1 to TRBJ1-1; D uncertain. Germline V gene lookup returns CDR1 SGHRS and CDR2 YFSETQ. Between the trimmed V and J ends, which lost 7 bases and 1 base, there was a span of 14 bases. CDR3 size: 14 residues. The CDR3 loop is CASAEDASNTEAFF. The CDR3 DNA sequence: TGCGCCAGCGCCGAGGACGCCTCGAACACTGAAGCTTTCTTT.

Details on this clonotype: Germline and junction disagree at one end, which may indicate a read error. Here the CDR3 DNA reads TGTACCAGCAGTTATAGAGGGGGACTAGCGGGGTTCACAGATACGCAGTATTTT. As protein: CTSSYRGGLAGFTDTQYF. The chain joins TRBV6-6 to TRBJ2-3, with 13 bases matching TRBD2. Per germline, CDR1 MNHNY and CDR2 SVGAGI (reference sequence). This CDR3 contains 18 residues.